This entry lists 17 T cell receptor beta chains sequenced from one sample in a study of blood T cells in healthy people across ages. Combining a sample-barcoded 5' primer with a J-beta primer mix, a second PCR ran for about 6 to 11 cycles. TCRdb analysed the 5' RACE reads with MiXCR anew, one entry per CDR3 protein. The repertoire holds approximately 830,000 distinct CDR3 sequences, around 62% seen once, with roughly a quarter in the top ten. Source material: blood. Receptors originate from a man aged 30 to 45 in good health.

V and J are TRBV12-3 or TRBV12-4 and TRBJ1-1; D call uncertain. The CDR3 runs 14 residues. V was pared by 6 bases and J by 2 bases, with 13 bases between. CDR3 nucleotides: TGTGCCAGCAGACGGGGAACCTCTAACACTGAAGCTTTCTTT. This encodes CASRRGTSNTEAFF.

A word on this clonotype: The junction differs from germline at one of its ends, possibly a read error. The chain links TRBV4-2 to TRBJ1-4; D gene uncertain. Looked up from germline, CDR1 is LGHNA and CDR2 is YNFKEQ. CDR3 size: 15 residues. CDR3 sequence: CASSQGPASNEKPFF. As DNA, the CDR3 is TGTGCCAGCAGCCAAGGCCCAGCTTCTAATGAAAAACCGTTTTTT.

This clonotype has just a few counts. CDR3 DNA: TGCAGCGTTGGGGCAGAACTCTCCTACGAGCAGTACTTC. This sequence encodes CSVGAELSYEQYF. V and J are TRBV29-1 and TRBJ2-7; D remains ambiguous. This CDR3 contains 13 residues. The germline gives CDR1 SQVTM, CDR2 ANQGSEA. V was pared by 4 bases and J by 0 bases, with 10 bases between.

Only a few counts were recorded for this clonotype. One junction end disagrees with the germline gene, perhaps due to a read error. This chain joins TRBV28 and TRBJ2-5; TRBD2 agrees at 11 bases. The length of the CDR3 is 15 residues. Germline V gene data show CDR1 as MDHEN and CDR2 as SYDVKM. The CDR3 sequence: CASSKLAGGPEAQYF. Written as DNA, the CDR3 is TGTGCCAGCAGTAAGCTAGCGGGGGGTCCAGAGGCCCAGTACTTC.

This clonotype came up a few times. The chain employs TRBV4-3 and TRBJ2-3, with D perhaps matching TRBD1 (5 bases). Germline CDR1 is LGHNA and CDR2 is YSLEER. The CDR3 contains 15 residues. V shed 0 bases and J shed 3 bases, with 10 bases lying between them. CDR3 sequence reads: CASSQDSQGTDTQYF. Here the CDR3 DNA reads TGCGCCAGCAGCCAAGACTCCCAGGGTACAGATACGCAGTATTTT.

The chain uses TRBV7-2 and TRBJ2-4; a weak D match, TRBD2 (6 bases). Germline assignment: CDR1 SGHTA and CDR2 FQGNSA. The V gene lost 0 bases and the J gene lost 13 bases, with 16 bases spanning the gap. CDR3 length: 14 amino acids. Here the CDR3 DNA reads TGTGCCAGCAGCTTAGCAGGACTATCTTACGGGCAGTACTTC. Translating it yields CASSLAGLSYGQYF.

V usage is TRBV7-2 and J usage is TRBJ2-2, with D possibly TRBD2 on 6 matching bases. Germline CDR1 is SGHTA and CDR2 is FQGNSA. V shed 5 bases and J shed 4 bases, with 17 bases lying between them. This CDR3 has 16 residues. CDR3: CASSRDSRGVTGELFF. The CDR3, as DNA: TGTGCCAGCAGCCGGGACTCCCGAGGGGTCACCGGGGAGCTGTTTTTT.

The chain uses TRBV20-1 and TRBJ1-5, with D hard to call. The CDR3 has 14 amino acids. Between the trimmed V and J ends, which lost 3 bases and 1 base, there was a span of 10 bases. CDR1 DFQATT and CDR2 SNEGSKA come from the germline V gene (reference sequence). For the CDR3, the DNA is TGCAGTGCTAGCGGCGGCTTCAGCAATCAGCCCCAGCATTTT. It yields the protein CSASGGFSNQPQHF.

The chain employs TRBV6-6 and TRBJ1-1; D gene ambiguous. There are 14 residues in the CDR3. CDR1 MNHNY and CDR2 SVGAGI come from the germline V gene (reference sequence). Trimming shortened V by 4 bases and J by 4 bases, and 13 bases separated the two germline ends. The CDR3 here is CASSSAGGSTEAFF. CDR3 bases: TGTGCCAGCAGTTCCGCGGGCGGGAGCACTGAAGCTTTCTTT.

The sample holds a few counts of this clonotype. This sequence joins TRBV6-2 or TRBV6-3 and TRBJ2-1; possibly TRBD1 for D (6 bases). The CDR3 length is 14 residues. V gave up 6 bases and J gave up 4 bases, with 13 bases separating them. CDR1 is MNHEY and CDR2 is SVGEGT in the germline V gene. Here the CDR3 reads CASRPDRLYNEQFF. CDR3 bases: TGTGCCAGCAGACCTGACAGGTTATACAATGAGCAGTTCTTC.

The chain carries TRBV4-3 and TRBJ2-7; D remains ambiguous. V was trimmed by 0 bases and J by 0 bases, leaving 6 bases between them. CDR3 size: 14 residues. Germline CDR1 and CDR2: LGHNA and YSLEER. CDR3 bases: TGCGCCAGCAGCCAAGACGGGTACTCCTACGAGCAGTACTTC. Amino acids: CASSQDGYSYEQYF.

This chain uses TRBV5-1 with TRBJ2-5, with D possibly being TRBD1 (6 bases). CDR1 is SGHRS and CDR2 is YFSETQ in the germline V gene. This CDR3 has 14 amino acids. The ends were cut back, 4 bases at V and 2 bases at J, with 12 bases in the middle. CDR3 DNA: TGCGCCAGCAGCGTCCTACAGGGTCAAGAGACCCAGTACTTC. Protein: CASSVLQGQETQYF.

The chain combines TRBV20-1 with TRBJ2-3; D is uncertain. V shed 1 base and J shed 5 bases, with 7 bases lying between them. Germline V gene data show CDR1 as DFQATT and CDR2 as SNEGSKA (reference sequence). The CDR3 consists of 12 residues. The CDR3 reads CSARVYIDTQYF. In nucleotides, the CDR3 is TGCAGTGCTAGAGTGTATATAGATACGCAGTATTTT.

There are a few counts of this clonotype. The V call is TRBV7-3, the J call TRBJ2-1; 10 bases match TRBD2. With V trimmed by 2 bases and J by 4 bases, 5 bases remained unmatched. The CDR3 covers 16 residues. Germline V gene data show CDR1 as SGHTA and CDR2 as FQGTGA. The CDR3 nucleotides read TGTGCCAGCAGCTTATCACCTAGCGGGGGTTACAATGAGCAGTTCTTC. Residues: CASSLSPSGGYNEQFF.

V and J are TRBV5-1 and TRBJ2-2; D not certain. V shed 2 bases and J shed 3 bases, with 8 bases lying between them. The CDR3 runs 14 residues. Per germline, CDR1 SGHRS and CDR2 YFSETQ. CDR3 DNA: TGCGCCAGCAGCTTTGCGCTAGACACCGGGGAGCTGTTTTTT. It translates to CASSFALDTGELFF.

This clonotype was counted a few times. The chain is built from TRBV20-1 and TRBJ1-1; the D is unclear. Germline V CDR1 and CDR2: DFQATT, SNEGSKA (reference sequence). Trimming took 7 bases from V and 2 from J, leaving 14 bases between them. The CDR3 loop spans 13 amino acids. The CDR3 DNA reads TGCAGTGGATCCCGGGCCCCAAACACTGAAGCTTTCTTT. As protein: CSGSRAPNTEAFF.

This clonotype was seen a few times. The chain carries TRBV20-1 and TRBJ2-7; a possible D gene is TRBD2 (7 bases). V was shortened by 3 bases and J by 7 bases, with 16 bases between the two germline ends. CDR1 and CDR2 from the germline V gene are DFQATT and SNEGSKA (reference sequence). CDR3 length: 13 residues. This CDR3 reads CSASRAGAQEQYF. CDR3 sequence (DNA): TGCAGTGCTAGCCGTGCGGGGGCGCAAGAGCAGTACTTC.